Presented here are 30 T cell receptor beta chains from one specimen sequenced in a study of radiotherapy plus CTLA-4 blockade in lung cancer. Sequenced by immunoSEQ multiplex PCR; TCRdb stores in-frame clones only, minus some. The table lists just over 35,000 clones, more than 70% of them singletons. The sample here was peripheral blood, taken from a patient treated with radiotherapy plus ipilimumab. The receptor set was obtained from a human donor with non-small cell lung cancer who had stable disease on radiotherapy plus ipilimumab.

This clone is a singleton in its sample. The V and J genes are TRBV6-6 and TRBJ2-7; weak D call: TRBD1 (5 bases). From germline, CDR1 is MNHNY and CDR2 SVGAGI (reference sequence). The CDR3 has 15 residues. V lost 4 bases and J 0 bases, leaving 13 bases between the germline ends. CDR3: CASSWRQTFSYEQYF. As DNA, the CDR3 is TGTGCCAGCAGTTGGCGACAGACCTTCTCCTACGAGCAGTACTTC.

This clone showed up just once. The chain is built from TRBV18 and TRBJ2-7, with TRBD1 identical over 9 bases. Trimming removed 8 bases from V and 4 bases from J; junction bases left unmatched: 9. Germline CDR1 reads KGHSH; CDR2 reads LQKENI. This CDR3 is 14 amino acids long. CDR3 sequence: CASPSGDRVYEQYF. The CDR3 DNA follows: TGTGCCAGCCCTTCCGGGGACAGGGTATACGAGCAGTACTTC.

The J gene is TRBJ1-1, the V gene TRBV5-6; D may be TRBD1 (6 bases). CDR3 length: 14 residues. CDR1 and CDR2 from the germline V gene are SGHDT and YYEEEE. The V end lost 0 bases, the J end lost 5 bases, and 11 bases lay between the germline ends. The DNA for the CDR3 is TGTGCCAGCAGCTTGGTGGGGGCGCAAACTGAAGCTTTCTTT. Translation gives CASSLVGAQTEAFF.

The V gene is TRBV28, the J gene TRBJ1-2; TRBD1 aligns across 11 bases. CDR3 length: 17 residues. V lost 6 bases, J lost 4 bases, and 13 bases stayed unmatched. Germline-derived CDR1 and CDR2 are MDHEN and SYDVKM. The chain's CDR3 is CASSIRDRGARGYGYTF. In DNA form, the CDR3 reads TGTGCCAGCAGCATCCGGGACAGGGGGGCGCGTGGCTATGGCTACACCTTC.

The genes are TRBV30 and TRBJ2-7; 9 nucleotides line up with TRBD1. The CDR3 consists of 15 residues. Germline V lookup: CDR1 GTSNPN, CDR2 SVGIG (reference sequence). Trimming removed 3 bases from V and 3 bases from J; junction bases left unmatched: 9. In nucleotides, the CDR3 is TGTGCCTGGAGGGACACAGGGGGCCCCCTCTACGAGCAGTACTTC. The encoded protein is CAWRDTGGPLYEQYF.

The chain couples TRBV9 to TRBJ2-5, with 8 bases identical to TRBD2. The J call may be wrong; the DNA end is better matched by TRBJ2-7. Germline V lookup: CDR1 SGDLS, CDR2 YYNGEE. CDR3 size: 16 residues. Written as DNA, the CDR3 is TGTGCCAGCAGCGGGCCCAGCGGGAGTATTCTCTACGAGCAGTACTTC. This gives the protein CASSGPSGSILYEQYF.

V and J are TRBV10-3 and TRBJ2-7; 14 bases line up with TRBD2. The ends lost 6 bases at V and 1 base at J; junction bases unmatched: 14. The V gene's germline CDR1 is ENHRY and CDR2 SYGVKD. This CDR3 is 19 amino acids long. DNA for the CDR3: TGTGCCATCAGCTCCGGACTAGCGGGAGGACACTCACCATCCTACGAGCAGTACTTC. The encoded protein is CAISSGLAGGHSPSYEQYF.

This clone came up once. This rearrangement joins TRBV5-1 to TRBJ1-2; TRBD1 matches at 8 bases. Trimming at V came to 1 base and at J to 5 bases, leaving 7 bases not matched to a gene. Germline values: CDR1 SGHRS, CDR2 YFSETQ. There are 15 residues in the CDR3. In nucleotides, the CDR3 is TGCGCCAGCAGCTTGTGGTCAGGGGGCGGATATGGCTACACCTTC. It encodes CASSLWSGGGYGYTF.

The CDR3 DNA sequence: TGCGCCAGCAGCCAAGTCGATAGCTCCTACGAGCAGTACTTC. This translates into CASSQVDSSYEQYF. V usage is TRBV4-1 and J usage is TRBJ2-7; no clear D gene. The CDR3 length is 14 residues. V dropped 1 base and J dropped 0 bases, with 7 bases sitting between them. Per the germline V gene, CDR1 is MGHRA and CDR2 is YSYEKL.

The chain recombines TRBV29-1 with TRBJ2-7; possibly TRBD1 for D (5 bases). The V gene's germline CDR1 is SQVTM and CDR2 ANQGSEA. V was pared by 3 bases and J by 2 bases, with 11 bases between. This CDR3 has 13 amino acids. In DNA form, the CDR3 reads TGCAGCGTTGATGGGCAGGGTACCTACGAGCAGTACTTC. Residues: CSVDGQGTYEQYF.

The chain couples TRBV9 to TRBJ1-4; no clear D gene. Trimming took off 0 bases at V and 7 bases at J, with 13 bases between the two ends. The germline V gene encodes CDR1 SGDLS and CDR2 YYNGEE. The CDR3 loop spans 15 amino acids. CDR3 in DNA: TGTGCCAGCAGCGTAGAGTCAGGAGAGGGTGAAAAACTGTTTTTT. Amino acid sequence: CASSVESGEGEKLFF.

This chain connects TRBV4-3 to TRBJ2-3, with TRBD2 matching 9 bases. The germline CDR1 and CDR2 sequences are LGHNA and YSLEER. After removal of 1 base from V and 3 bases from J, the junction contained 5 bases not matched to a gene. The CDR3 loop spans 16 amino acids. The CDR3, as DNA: TGCGCCAGCAGCCAAGTTATCGCGGGAGGGACAGATACGCAGTATTTT. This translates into CASSQVIAGGTDTQYF.

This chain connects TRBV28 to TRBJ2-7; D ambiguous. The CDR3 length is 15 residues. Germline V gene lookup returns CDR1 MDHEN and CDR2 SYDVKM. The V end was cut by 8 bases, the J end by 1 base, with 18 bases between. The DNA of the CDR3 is TGTGCCAGCGAATCCCCCCCGCACGGGTCCTACGAGCAGTACTTC. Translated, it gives CASESPPHGSYEQYF.

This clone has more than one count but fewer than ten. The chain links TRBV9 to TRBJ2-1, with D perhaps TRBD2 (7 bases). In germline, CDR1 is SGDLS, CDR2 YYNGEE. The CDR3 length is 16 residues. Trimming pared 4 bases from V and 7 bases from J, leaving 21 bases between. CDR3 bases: TGTGCCAGCAGCTCCTTGGGGGCGGGAGAGCTTAATGAGCAGTTCTTC. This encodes CASSSLGAGELNEQFF.

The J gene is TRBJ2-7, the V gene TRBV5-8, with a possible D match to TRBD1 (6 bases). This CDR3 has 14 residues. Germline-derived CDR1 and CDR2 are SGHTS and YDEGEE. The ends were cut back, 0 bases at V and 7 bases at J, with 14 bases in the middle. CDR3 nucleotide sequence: TGTGCCAGCAGCTTGGGCAGGGGAGTACGGGAGCAGTACTTC. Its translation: CASSLGRGVREQYF.

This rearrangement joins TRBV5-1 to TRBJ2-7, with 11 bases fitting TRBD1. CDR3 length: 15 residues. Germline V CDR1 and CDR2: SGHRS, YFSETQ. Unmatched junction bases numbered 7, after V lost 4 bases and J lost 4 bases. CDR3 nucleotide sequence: TGCGCCAGCAGCCCGGACAGGGGGCCGACTTACGAGCAGTACTTC. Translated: CASSPDRGPTYEQYF.

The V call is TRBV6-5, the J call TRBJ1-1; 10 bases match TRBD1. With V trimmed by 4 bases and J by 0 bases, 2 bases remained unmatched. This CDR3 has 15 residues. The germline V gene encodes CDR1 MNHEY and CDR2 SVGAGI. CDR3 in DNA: TGTGCCAGCAGTTGGACAGGGGGAATGAACACTGAAGCTTTCTTT. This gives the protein CASSWTGGMNTEAFF.

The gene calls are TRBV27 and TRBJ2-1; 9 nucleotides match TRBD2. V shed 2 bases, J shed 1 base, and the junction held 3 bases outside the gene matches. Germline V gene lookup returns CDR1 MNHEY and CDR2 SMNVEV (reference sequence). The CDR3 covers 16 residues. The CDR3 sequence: CASSLVLAGSYNEQFF. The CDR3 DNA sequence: TGTGCCAGCAGTTTAGTGCTAGCGGGATCCTACAATGAGCAGTTCTTC.

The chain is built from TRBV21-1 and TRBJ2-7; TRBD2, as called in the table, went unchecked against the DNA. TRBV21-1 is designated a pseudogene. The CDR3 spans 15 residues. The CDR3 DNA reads TGTGCCAGCAGCAAGCCCCCTAGCGGAACCTACGAGCAGTACTTC. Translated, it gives CASSKPPSGTYEQYF.

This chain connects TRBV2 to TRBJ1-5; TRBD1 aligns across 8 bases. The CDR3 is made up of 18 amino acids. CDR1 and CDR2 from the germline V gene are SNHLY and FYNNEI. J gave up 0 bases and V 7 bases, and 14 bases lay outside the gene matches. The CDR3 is CASNKDRAASYSNQPQHF. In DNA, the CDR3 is TGTGCCAGCAATAAGGACAGGGCGGCCTCTTATAGCAATCAGCCCCAGCATTTT.

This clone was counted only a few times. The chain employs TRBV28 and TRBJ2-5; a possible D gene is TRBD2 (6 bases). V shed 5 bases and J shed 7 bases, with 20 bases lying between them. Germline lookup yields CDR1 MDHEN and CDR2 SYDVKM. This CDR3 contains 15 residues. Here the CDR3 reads CASSPLVGVGGTQYF. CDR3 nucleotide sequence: TGTGCCAGCAGTCCGTTAGTGGGGGTGGGGGGGACCCAGTACTTC.

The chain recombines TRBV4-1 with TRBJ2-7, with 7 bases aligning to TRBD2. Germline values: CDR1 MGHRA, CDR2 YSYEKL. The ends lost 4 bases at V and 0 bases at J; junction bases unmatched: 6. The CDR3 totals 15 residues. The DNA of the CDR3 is TGCGCCAGCAGCCCGACGGGGGGTAGCTCCTACGAGCAGTACTTC. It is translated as CASSPTGGSSYEQYF.

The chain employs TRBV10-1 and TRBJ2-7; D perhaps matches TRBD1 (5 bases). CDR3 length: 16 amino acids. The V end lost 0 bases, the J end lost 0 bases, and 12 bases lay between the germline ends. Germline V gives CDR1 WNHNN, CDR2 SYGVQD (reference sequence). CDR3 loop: CASSESIGDSSYEQYF. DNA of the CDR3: TGCGCCAGCAGTGAGTCGATAGGTGACAGCTCCTACGAGCAGTACTTC.

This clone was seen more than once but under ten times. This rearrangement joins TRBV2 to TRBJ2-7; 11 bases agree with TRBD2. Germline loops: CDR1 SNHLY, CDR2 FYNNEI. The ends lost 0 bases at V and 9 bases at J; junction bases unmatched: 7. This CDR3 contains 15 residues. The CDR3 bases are TGTGCCAGCAGTGAAGCTCTAGCGGGAGGTTCGGGGCAGTACTTC. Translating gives CASSEALAGGSGQYF.

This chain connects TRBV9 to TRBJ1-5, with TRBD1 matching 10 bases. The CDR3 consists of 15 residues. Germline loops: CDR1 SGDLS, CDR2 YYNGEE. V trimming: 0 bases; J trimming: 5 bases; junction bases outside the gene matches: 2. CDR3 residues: CASSVDGTGDQPQHF. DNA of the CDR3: TGTGCCAGCAGCGTAGATGGGACAGGGGATCAGCCCCAGCATTTT.

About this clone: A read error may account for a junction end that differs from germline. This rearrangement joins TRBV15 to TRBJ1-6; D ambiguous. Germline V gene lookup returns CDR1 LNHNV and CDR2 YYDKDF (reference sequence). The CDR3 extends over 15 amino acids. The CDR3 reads CATSREMEGNSPLHF. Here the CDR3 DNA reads TGTGCCACCAGCCGAGAGATGGAGGGAAATTCACCCCTCCACTTT.

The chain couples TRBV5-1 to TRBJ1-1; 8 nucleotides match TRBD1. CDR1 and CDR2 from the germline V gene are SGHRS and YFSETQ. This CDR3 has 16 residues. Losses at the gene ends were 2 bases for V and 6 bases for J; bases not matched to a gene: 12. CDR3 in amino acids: CASSFHPQGARPEAFF. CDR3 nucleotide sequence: TGCGCCAGCAGCTTCCACCCCCAGGGGGCTAGGCCTGAAGCTTTCTTT. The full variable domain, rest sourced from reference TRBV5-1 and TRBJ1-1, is KAGVTQTPRYLIKTRGQQVTLSCSPISGHRSVSWYQQTPGQGLQFLFEYFSETQRNKGNFPGRFSGRQFSNSRSEMNVSTLELGDSALYLCASSFHPQGARPEAFFGQGTRLTVV.

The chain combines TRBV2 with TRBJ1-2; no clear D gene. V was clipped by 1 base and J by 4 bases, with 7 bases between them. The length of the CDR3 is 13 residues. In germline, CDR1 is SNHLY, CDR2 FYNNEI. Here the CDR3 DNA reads TGTGCCAGCAGTGAAGAAAAGCCCTATGGCTACACCTTC. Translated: CASSEEKPYGYTF.

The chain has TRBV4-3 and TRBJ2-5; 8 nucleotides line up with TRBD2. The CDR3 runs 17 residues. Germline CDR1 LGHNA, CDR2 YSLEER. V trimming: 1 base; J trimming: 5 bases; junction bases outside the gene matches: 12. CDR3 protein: CASSQVSVFAGGETQYF. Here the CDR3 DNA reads TGCGCCAGCAGCCAAGTATCAGTCTTTGCGGGAGGCGAGACCCAGTACTTC.

Here the CDR3 reads CASSLRENTEAFF. As DNA, the CDR3 is TGTGCCAGCAGTTTACGCGAGAACACTGAAGCTTTCTTT. This sequence joins TRBV28 and TRBJ1-1; D uncertain. Trimming shortened V by 2 bases and J by 1 base, and 5 bases separated the two germline ends. Germline V gene sequence: CDR1 MDHEN, CDR2 SYDVKM. The CDR3 is 13 amino acids.